This T cell receptor (beta chain) came from a study of cytomegalovirus exposure and HLA in healthy donors. The overall study: Earlier, fewer than 130 million unique TCR beta sequences were recovered from around 200 million T cells by an analysis.

The CDR3 length is 16 residues. V lost 3 bases and J 1 base, leaving 13 bases between the germline ends. Looked up from germline, CDR1 is MNHEY and CDR2 is SVGAGI. PCR involved 60 Vbeta and 13 Jbeta primers. Profiling relied on immunoSEQ multiplex PCR, and the TCRdb table lists in-frame clones only, not all of them. The sample shows about 170,000 clones, around 83% of them seen only once. Study-wide results and limits: Segments of the TCR beta V type were, in most cases, productive about 90% or about 30% of the time in an earlier analysis. Compared with the roughly 670-donor mean, an Asian-associated ancestry cluster reportedly had fewer N-insertions, according to a later analysis.

In the case of this clone: The antigen is unknown.

Sequenced material: PBMCs. V and J are TRBV6-5 and TRBJ1-3; possible D gene TRBD1, 6 bases. This receptor was obtained from a man aged 30 to 39 in good health and CMV-seropositive. The chain's CDR3 is CASSYNRDTSGNTIYF. DNA for the CDR3: TGTGCCAGCAGTTATAACCGGGACACGTCTGGAAACACCATATATTTT.